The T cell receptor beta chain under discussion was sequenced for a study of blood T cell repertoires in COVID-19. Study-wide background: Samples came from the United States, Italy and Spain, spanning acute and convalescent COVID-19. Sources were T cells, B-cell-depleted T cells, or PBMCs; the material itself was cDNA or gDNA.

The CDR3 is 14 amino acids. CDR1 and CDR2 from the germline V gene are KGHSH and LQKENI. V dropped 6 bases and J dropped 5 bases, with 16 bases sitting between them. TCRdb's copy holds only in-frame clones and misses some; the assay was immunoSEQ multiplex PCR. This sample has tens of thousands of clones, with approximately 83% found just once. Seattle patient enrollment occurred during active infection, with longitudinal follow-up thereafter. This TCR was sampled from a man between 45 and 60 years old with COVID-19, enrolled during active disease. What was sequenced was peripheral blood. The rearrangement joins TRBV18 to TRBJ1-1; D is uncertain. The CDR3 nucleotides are TGTGCCAGCTCCCCCGCAATGGGGAGTACTGAAGCTTTCTTT. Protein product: CASSPAMGSTEAFF. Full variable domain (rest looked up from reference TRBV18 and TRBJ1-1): NAGVMQNPRHLVRRRGQEARLRCSPMKGHSHVYWYRQLPEEGLKFMVYLQKENIIDESGMPKERFSAEFPKEGPSILRIQQVVRGDSAAYFCASSPAMGSTEAFFGQGTRLTVV.